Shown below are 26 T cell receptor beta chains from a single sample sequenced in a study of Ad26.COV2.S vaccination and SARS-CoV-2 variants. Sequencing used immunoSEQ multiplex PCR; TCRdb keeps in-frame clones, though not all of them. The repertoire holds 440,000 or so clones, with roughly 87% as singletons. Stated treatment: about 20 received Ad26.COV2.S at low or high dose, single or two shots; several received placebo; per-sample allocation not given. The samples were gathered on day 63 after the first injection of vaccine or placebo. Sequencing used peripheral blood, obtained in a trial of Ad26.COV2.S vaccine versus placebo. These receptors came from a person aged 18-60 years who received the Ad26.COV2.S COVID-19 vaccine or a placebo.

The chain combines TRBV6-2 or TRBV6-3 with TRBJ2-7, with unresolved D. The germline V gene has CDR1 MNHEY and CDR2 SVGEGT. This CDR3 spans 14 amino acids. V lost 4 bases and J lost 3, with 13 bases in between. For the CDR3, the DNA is TGTGCCAGCAGTTTGGTCCCAGCTAACTACGAGCAGTACTTC. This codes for CASSLVPANYEQYF.

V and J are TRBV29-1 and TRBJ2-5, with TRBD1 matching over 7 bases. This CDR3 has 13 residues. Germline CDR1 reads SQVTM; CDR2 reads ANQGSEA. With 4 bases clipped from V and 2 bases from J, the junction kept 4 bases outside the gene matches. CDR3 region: CSVAATGQETQYF. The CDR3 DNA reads TGCAGCGTTGCCGCGACAGGGCAAGAGACCCAGTACTTC. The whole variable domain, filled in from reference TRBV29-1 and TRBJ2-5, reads SAVISQKPSRDICQRGTSLTIQCQVDSQVTMMFWYRQQPGQSLTLIATANQGSEATYESGFVIDKFPISRPNLTFSTLTVSNMSPEDSSIYLCSVAATGQETQYFGPGTRLLVL.

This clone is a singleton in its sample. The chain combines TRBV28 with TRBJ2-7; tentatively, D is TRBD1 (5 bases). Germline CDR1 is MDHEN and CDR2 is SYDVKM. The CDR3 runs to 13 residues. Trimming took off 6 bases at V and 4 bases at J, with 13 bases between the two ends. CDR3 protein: CASRPTEIYEQYF. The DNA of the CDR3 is TGTGCCAGCAGACCGACAGAAATTTACGAGCAGTACTTC.

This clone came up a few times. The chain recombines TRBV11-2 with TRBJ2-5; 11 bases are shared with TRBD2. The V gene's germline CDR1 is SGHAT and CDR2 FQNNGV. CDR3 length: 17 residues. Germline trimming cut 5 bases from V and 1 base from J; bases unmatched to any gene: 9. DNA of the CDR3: TGTGCCAGCAGCCCAGGGACTAGCGGAGGTTTCCAAGAGACCCAGTACTTC. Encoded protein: CASSPGTSGGFQETQYF.

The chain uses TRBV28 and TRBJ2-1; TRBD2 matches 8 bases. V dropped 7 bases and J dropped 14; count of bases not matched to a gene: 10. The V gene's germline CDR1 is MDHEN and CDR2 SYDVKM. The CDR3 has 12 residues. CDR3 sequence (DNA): TGTGCCAGCACCCGCGGGGGCGGGAGGAAGTTCTTC. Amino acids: CASTRGGGRKFF.

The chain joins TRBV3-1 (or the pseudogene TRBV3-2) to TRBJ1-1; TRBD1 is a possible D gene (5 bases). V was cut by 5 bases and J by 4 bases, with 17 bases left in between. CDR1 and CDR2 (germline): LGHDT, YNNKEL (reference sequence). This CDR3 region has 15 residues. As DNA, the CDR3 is TGTGCCAGCAGCACGGCCCAGGGAGCGGGCACTGAAGCTTTCTTT. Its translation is CASSTAQGAGTEAFF.

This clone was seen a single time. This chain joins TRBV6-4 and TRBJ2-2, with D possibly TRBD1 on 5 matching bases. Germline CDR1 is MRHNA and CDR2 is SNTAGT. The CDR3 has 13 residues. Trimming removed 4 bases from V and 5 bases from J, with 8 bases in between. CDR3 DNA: TGTGCCAGCAGTGCGCAGGGTACCGGGGAGCTGTTTTTT. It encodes CASSAQGTGELFF.

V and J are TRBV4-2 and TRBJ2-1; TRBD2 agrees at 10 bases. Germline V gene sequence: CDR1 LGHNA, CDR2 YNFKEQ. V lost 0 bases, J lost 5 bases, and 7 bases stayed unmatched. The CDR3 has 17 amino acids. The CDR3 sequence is CASSQDGGLALHNEQFF. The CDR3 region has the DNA TGTGCCAGCAGCCAAGATGGGGGACTAGCGCTCCACAATGAGCAGTTCTTC.

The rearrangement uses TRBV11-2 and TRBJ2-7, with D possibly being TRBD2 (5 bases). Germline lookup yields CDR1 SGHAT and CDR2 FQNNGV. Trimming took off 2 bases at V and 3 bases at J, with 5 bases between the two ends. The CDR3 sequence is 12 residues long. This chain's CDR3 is CASSLTSYEQYF. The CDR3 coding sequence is TGTGCCAGCAGCTTAACTAGCTACGAGCAGTACTTC.

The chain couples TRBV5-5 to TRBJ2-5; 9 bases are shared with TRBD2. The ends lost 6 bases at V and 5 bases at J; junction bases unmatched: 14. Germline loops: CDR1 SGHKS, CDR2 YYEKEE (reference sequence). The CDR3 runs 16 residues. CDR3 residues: CASTLVPAGGLETQYF. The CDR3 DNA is TGTGCCAGCACCCTGGTCCCAGCGGGAGGCCTTGAGACCCAGTACTTC.

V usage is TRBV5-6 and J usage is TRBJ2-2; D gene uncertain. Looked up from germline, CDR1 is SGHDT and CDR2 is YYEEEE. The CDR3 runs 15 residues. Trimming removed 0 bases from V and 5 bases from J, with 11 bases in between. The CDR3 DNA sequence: TGTGCCAGCAGCTTGGGTGACGGAATTACCGGGGAGCTGTTTTTT. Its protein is CASSLGDGITGELFF. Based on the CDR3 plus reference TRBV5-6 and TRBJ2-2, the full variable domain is DAGVTQSPTHLIKTRGQQVTLRCSPKSGHDTVSWYQQALGQGPQFIFQYYEEEERQRGNFPDRFSGHQFPNYSSELNVNALLLGDSALYLCASSLGDGITGELFFGEGSRLTVL.

The chain's CDR3 is CASSHGYGAYEQYF. CDR3 nucleotide sequence: TGTGCCAGCAGCCACGGGTACGGGGCCTACGAGCAGTACTTC. The J gene is TRBJ2-7, the V gene TRBV13, with D possibly TRBD2 on 5 matching bases. Per the germline V gene, CDR1 is PRHDT and CDR2 is FYEKMQ (reference sequence). Trimming removed 5 bases at V and 2 bases at J, with 13 bases between. CDR3 size: 14 residues.

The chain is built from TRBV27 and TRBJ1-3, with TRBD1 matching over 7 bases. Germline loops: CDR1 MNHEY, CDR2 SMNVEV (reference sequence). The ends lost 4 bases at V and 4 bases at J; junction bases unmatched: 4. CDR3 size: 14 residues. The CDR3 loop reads CASSSGTVGNTIYF. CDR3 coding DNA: TGTGCCAGCAGTTCCGGGACAGTAGGAAACACCATATATTTT.

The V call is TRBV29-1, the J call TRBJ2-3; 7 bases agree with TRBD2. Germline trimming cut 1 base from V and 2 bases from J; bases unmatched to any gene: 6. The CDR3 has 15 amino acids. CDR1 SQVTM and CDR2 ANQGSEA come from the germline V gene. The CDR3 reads CSVEGGRASTDTQYF. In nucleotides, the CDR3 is TGCAGCGTTGAAGGTGGGAGGGCGTCCACAGATACGCAGTATTTT.

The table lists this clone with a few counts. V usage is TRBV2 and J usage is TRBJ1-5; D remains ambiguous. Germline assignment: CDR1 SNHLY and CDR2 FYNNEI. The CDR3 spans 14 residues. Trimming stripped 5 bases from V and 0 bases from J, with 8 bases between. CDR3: CASSKGHSNQPQHF. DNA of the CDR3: TGTGCCAGCAGTAAAGGTCATAGCAATCAGCCCCAGCATTTT.

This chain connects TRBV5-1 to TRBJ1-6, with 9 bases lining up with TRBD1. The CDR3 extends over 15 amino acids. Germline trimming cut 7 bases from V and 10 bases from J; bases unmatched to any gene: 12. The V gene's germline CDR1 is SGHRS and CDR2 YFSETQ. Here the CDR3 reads CASPRDRERRSPLHF. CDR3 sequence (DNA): TGCGCCAGCCCCCGGGACAGGGAAAGACGATCACCCCTCCACTTT. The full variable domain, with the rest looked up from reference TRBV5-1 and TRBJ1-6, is KAGVTQTPRYLIKTRGQQVTLSCSPISGHRSVSWYQQTPGQGLQFLFEYFSETQRNKGNFPGRFSGRQFSNSRSEMNVSTLELGDSALYLCASPRDRERRSPLHFGNGTRLTVT.

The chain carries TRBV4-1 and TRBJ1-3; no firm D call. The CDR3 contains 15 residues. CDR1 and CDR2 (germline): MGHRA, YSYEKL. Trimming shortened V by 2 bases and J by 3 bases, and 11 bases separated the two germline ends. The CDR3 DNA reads TGCGCCAGCAGCCAAAAGACGGTATTTGGAAACACCATATATTTT. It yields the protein CASSQKTVFGNTIYF.

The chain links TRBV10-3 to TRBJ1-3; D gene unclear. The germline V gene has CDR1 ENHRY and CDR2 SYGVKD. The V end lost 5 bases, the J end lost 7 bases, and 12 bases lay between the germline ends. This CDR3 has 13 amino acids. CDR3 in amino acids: CAISQITDNTIYF. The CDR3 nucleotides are TGTGCCATCAGTCAAATAACCGATAACACCATATATTTT.

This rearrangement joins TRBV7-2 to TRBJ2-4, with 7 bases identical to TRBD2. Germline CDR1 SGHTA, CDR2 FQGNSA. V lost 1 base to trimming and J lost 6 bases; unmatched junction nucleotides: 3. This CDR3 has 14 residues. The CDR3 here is CASSLGASGNIQYF. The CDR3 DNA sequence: TGTGCCAGCAGCTTAGGGGCTAGCGGAAACATTCAGTACTTC.

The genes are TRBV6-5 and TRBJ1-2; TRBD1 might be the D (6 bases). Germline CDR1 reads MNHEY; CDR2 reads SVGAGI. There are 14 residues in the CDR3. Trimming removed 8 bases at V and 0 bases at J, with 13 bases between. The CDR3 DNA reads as TGTGCCAGCCGGTCGACAGGATCTAACTATGGCTACACCTTC. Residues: CASRSTGSNYGYTF.

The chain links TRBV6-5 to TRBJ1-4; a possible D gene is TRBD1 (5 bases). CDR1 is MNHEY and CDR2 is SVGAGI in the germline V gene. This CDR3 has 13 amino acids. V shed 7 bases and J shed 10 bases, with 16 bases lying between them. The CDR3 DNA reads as TGTGCCAGCACCCCAATCCCTACAGGAAAACTGTTTTTT. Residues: CASTPIPTGKLFF.

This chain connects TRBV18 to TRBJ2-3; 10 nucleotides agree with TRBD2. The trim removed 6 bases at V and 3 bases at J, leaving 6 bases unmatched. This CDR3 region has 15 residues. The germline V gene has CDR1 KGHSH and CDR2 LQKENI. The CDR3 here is CASSRGLAETDTQYF. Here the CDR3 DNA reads TGTGCCAGCTCTCGCGGACTAGCGGAGACAGATACGCAGTATTTT.

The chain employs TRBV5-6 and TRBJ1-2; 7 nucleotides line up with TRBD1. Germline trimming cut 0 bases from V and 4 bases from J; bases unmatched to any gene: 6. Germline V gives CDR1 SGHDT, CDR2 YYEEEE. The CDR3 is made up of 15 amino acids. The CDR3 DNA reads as TGTGCCAGCAGCTTGGCCCCGACAGGGATCTATGGCTACACCTTC. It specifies CASSLAPTGIYGYTF.

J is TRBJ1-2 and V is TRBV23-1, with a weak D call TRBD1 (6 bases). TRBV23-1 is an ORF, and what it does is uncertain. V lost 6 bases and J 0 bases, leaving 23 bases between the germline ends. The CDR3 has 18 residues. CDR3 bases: TGCGCCAGCAGCCCCATACCGGGACACCGGCCCGCTAACTATGGCTACACCTTC. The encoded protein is CASSPIPGHRPANYGYTF.

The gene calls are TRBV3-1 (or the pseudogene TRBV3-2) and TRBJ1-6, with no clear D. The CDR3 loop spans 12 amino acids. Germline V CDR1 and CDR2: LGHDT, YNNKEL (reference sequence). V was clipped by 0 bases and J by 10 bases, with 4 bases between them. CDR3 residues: CASSQDPSPLHF. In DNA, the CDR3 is TGTGCCAGCAGCCAAGATCCATCACCCCTCCACTTT.

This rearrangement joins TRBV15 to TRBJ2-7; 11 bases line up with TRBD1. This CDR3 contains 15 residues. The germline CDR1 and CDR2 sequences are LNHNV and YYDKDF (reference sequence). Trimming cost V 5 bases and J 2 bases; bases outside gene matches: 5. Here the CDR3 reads CATSPGTGGPYEQYF. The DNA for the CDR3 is TGTGCCACCAGCCCAGGGACAGGGGGGCCCTACGAGCAGTACTTC. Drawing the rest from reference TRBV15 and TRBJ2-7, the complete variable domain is DAMVIQNPRYQVTQFGKPVTLSCSQTLNHNVMYWYQQKSSQAPKLLFHYYDKDFNNEADTPDNFQSRRPNTSFCFLDIRSPGLGDTAMYLCATSPGTGGPYEQYFGPGTRLTVT.